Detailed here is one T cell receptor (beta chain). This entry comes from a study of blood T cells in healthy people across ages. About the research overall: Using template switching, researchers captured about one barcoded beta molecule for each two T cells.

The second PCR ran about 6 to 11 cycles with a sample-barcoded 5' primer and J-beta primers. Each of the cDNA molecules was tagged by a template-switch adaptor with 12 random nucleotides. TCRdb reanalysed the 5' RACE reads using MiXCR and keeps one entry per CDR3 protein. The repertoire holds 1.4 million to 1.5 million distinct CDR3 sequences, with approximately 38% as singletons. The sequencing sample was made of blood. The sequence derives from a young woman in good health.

The CDR3 region is CASTGSRYNEQYF. The CDR3 nucleotides read TGCGCCAGCACCGGTTCGAGATACAATGAGCAGTACTTC. This chain uses TRBV10-2 with TRBJ2-5; D is unresolved. This CDR3 spans 13 amino acids. CDR1 is WSHSY, CDR2 SAAADI, per germline. The V gene lost 7 bases and the J gene lost 11 bases, with 20 bases spanning the gap.